The 20 T cell receptor beta chains reported below all come from one sample, sequenced in a study of T cell responses to AZD1222 COVID-19 vaccine. Assay used: immunoSEQ multiplex PCR; TCRdb lists only in-frame clones, some missing. Of tens of thousands of clones listed, about 91% are singletons. The sequencing here drew on peripheral blood, taken 28 days after the second AZD1222 dose. The source of these receptors is an adult who received the AZD1222 COVID-19 vaccine.

The V and J genes are TRBV19 and TRBJ2-4, with 11 positions matching TRBD1. This CDR3 is built from 15 residues. Germline V gives CDR1 LNHDA, CDR2 SQIVND (reference sequence). J was trimmed by 6 bases and V by 1 base; bases with no gene match: 2. CDR3 in DNA: TGTGCCAGTAGTATAGGGACAGGGGGCACAAACATTCAGTACTTC. This sequence encodes CASSIGTGGTNIQYF.

The chain joins TRBV5-4 to TRBJ2-1; no reliable D call. Trimming cost V 2 bases and J 8 bases, with 11 bases left between them. Per germline, CDR1 SGHNT and CDR2 YYREEE (reference sequence). There are 13 residues in the CDR3. In DNA form, the CDR3 reads TGTGCCAGCAGCTTTCCTAGGGCTTATGAGCAGTTCTTC. Protein product: CASSFPRAYEQFF.

The gene calls are TRBV5-4 and TRBJ2-7, with TRBD2 identical over 13 bases. V gave up 3 bases and J gave up 3 bases; unmatched junction bases: 3. There are 15 residues in the CDR3. Looked up from germline, CDR1 is SGHNT and CDR2 is YYREEE (reference sequence). The CDR3 DNA follows: TGTGCCAGCAGCTGGGGGACTAGCGGGGACTACGAGCAGTACTTC. Translating gives CASSWGTSGDYEQYF. The full variable domain, its missing parts supplied by reference TRBV5-4 and TRBJ2-7, is ETGVTQSPTHLIKTRGQQVTLRCSSQSGHNTVSWYQQALGQGPQFIFQYYREEENGRGNFPPRFSGLQFPNYSSELNVNALELDDSALYLCASSWGTSGDYEQYFGPGTRLTVT.

The chain has TRBV30 and TRBJ1-6; tentatively, D is TRBD1 (6 bases). Trimming stripped 8 bases from V and 5 bases from J, with 13 bases between. The CDR3 extends over 13 amino acids. Germline CDR1 is GTSNPN and CDR2 is SVGIG (reference sequence). In DNA form, the CDR3 reads TGTGCCAGCCGGGACACTAATAATTCACCCCTCCACTTT. Amino acid sequence: CASRDTNNSPLHF. The variable domain in full, with the rest retrieved from reference TRBV30 and TRBJ1-6, is SQTIHQWPATLVQPVGSPLSLECTVEGTSNPNLYWYRQAAGRGLQLLFYSVGIGQISSEVPQNLSASRPQDRQFILSSKKLLLSDSGFYLCASRDTNNSPLHFGNGTRLTVT.

This sequence joins TRBV7-9 and TRBJ1-6, with 10 bases that match TRBD1. J was trimmed by 6 bases and V by 5 bases; bases with no gene match: 10. Germline loops: CDR1 SEHNR, CDR2 FQNEAQ (reference sequence). The CDR3 runs 17 residues. CDR3 DNA sequence: TGTGCCAGCAGCCCCGGGACAGGGGAGATAAGTAATTCACCCCTCCACTTT. Translated: CASSPGTGEISNSPLHF.

V usage is TRBV7-6 and J usage is TRBJ1-3; 7 bases align to TRBD1. V shed 1 base and J 0 bases; nucleotides not matched to a gene: 0. The germline gives CDR1 SGHVS, CDR2 FNYEAQ. The CDR3 extends over 15 amino acids. CDR3 in amino acids: CASSLDRGSGNTIYF. CDR3 nucleotides: TGTGCCAGCAGCTTAGACAGGGGCTCTGGAAACACCATATATTTT.

This chain uses TRBV3-1 (or the pseudogene TRBV3-2) with TRBJ2-1; no definite D call. The CDR3 spans 13 residues. Between the trimmed V and J ends, which lost 3 bases and 7 bases, there was a span of 10 bases. Germline CDR1 and CDR2: LGHDT and YNNKEL (reference sequence). The CDR3 sequence: CASSQAYRNEQFF. Written as DNA, the CDR3 is TGTGCCAGCAGCCAGGCTTATCGAAATGAGCAGTTCTTC.

The chain links TRBV6-1 to TRBJ2-7, with 7 bases aligning to TRBD2. The V and J ends lost 5 bases and 0 bases, in that order; junction bases with no gene match: 7. The CDR3 covers 15 residues. The V gene's germline CDR1 is MNHNS and CDR2 SASEGT. Here the CDR3 DNA reads TGTGCCAGCAGTTCGCCGGGACTAACCTCCTACGAGCAGTACTTC. As protein: CASSSPGLTSYEQYF.

V is TRBV29-1 and J is TRBJ1-2; maybe TRBD1 (5 bases). The CDR3 loop spans 12 amino acids. Germline CDR1 SQVTM, CDR2 ANQGSEA. Trimming removed 7 bases at V and 8 bases at J, with 17 bases between. The CDR3 spells CSDQWGMGGYTF. As DNA, the CDR3 is TGCAGCGATCAATGGGGGATGGGGGGCTACACCTTC.

This clone showed up just a few times. This chain joins TRBV3-1 (or the pseudogene TRBV3-2) and TRBJ1-1; 8 nucleotides align to TRBD1. CDR1 LGHDT and CDR2 YNNKEL come from the germline V gene (reference sequence). The CDR3 spans 11 residues. Trimming at V came to 2 bases and at J to 10 bases, leaving 0 bases not matched to a gene. CDR3 in DNA: TGTGCCAGCAGCCAACAGGGGGCAGCTTTCTTT. Its protein is CASSQQGAAFF.

The V and J genes are TRBV10-3 and TRBJ2-7, with TRBD1 identical over 8 bases. CDR3 length: 15 amino acids. Germline V gene sequence: CDR1 ENHRY, CDR2 SYGVKD. The trim removed 6 bases at V and 2 bases at J, leaving 9 bases unmatched. CDR3 residues: CAISQGARRTYEQYF. DNA of the CDR3: TGTGCCATCAGCCAGGGGGCACGGAGGACCTACGAGCAGTACTTC.

This clone was seen just once. The chain carries TRBV6-6 and TRBJ2-1; 7 nucleotides agree with TRBD2. This CDR3 comprises 14 residues. Germline loops: CDR1 MNHNY, CDR2 SVGAGI (reference sequence). With V trimmed by 9 bases and J by 1 base, 6 bases remained unmatched. The CDR3, as DNA: TGTGCCAGTGCTGGGGAGGGTTCCTACAATGAGCAGTTCTTC. Translating gives CASAGEGSYNEQFF.

V and J are TRBV10-3 and TRBJ2-7, with 7 bases that match TRBD2. The CDR3 runs to 16 residues. CDR1 and CDR2 from the germline V gene are ENHRY and SYGVKD. V lost 4 bases and J lost 1; bases outside the gene matches: 10. The CDR3 DNA sequence: TGTGCCATCAGTGGATCGAGCGGGATATGGTCCTACGAGCAGTACTTC. It codes for CAISGSSGIWSYEQYF.

V is TRBV2 and J is TRBJ1-2, with 7 nucleotides matching TRBD1. The V and J ends lost 8 bases and 0 bases, in that order; junction bases with no gene match: 6. Germline-derived CDR1 and CDR2 are SNHLY and FYNNEI. CDR3 size: 14 residues. This chain's CDR3 is CASLRQGSNYGYTF. Written as DNA, the CDR3 is TGTGCCAGCCTAAGACAGGGTTCTAACTATGGCTACACCTTC.

This clone was detected a few times. The DNA for the CDR3 is TGCGCCAGCAGCTTGGAGGGGGCTCGGTATCAGCCCCAGCATTTT. Its translation: CASSLEGARYQPQHF. This chain joins TRBV5-1 and TRBJ1-5, with TRBD1 identical over 7 bases. This CDR3 contains 15 residues. Germline V gene data show CDR1 as SGHRS and CDR2 as YFSETQ. Trimming took 0 bases from V and 5 from J; bases not matched to a gene: 5.

The gene calls are TRBV19 and TRBJ2-7, with D unresolved. This CDR3 region has 14 residues. Deletions cut 5 bases from V and 0 bases from J, with 11 bases between. The germline V gene has CDR1 LNHDA and CDR2 SQIVND (reference sequence). CDR3 sequence reads: CASSFRTSSYEQYF. DNA for the CDR3: TGTGCCAGTAGTTTTCGGACGAGCTCCTACGAGCAGTACTTC.

The chain has TRBV20-1 and TRBJ1-2; D perhaps matches TRBD1 (5 bases). Trimming left V 3 bases short and J 9 bases short, with 8 bases between. The germline V gene encodes CDR1 DFQATT and CDR2 SNEGSKA (reference sequence). The CDR3 contains 10 residues. The CDR3 reads CSARDTSYTF. Here the CDR3 DNA reads TGCAGTGCTAGGGACACAAGCTACACCTTC.

The chain employs TRBV30 and TRBJ1-2; 7 positions agree with TRBD1. CDR3 size: 14 residues. With V trimmed by 3 bases and J by 4 bases, 8 bases remained unmatched. Germline V gives CDR1 GTSNPN, CDR2 SVGIG (reference sequence). The CDR3 DNA is TGTGCCTGGAGCGACCGACAGGGAGCCTATGGCTACACCTTC. Translated, it gives CAWSDRQGAYGYTF.

The chain uses TRBV20-1 and TRBJ2-1, with D hard to call. Trimming took 6 bases from V and 10 from J, leaving 4 bases between them. CDR3 length: 8 residues. Germline CDR1 is DFQATT and CDR2 is SNEGSKA (reference sequence). CDR3 amino acids: CSATEQFF. In DNA, the CDR3 is TGCAGTGCCACCGAGCAGTTCTTC.

The chain is built from TRBV30 and TRBJ2-7; D possibly corresponds to TRBD2 (6 bases). Germline V gene lookup returns CDR1 GTSNPN and CDR2 SVGIG (reference sequence). The CDR3 spans 14 residues. The germline V and J ends were trimmed by 2 bases and 6 bases, with 17 bases remaining between them. In DNA form, the CDR3 reads TGTGCCTGGAGTAAAGGTATTCGGGGAGGCGAGCAGTACTTC. It specifies CAWSKGIRGGEQYF.